This T cell receptor (beta chain) derives from a study of lymphopenia after photon versus proton radiotherapy. Assay used: immunoSEQ multiplex PCR; TCRdb lists only in-frame clones, some missing. The sample includes 150,000 or so clones, 80% to 90% seen only once; the top ten take roughly 4.7%. The germline gives CDR1 SGHAT, CDR2 FQNNGV. Between the trimmed V and J ends, which lost 7 bases and 2 bases, there was a span of 11 bases. This CDR3 spans 13 amino acids. Whole-study results and caveats: After lymphocyte nadir, photon-treated repertoires showed oligoclonal expansion, especially CD8+ Temra. Under photons, naive T cells and diversity fell while effector/memory populations rose.

To note about this clone: The antigen remains undetermined.

This sample comprised peripheral blood, obtained from a patient treated with photon-based radiotherapy. The J gene is TRBJ2-5, the V gene TRBV11-2; weak D call: TRBD2 (6 bases). This TCR derives from a man aged 45-65 years with gastric cancer. The CDR3 loop reads CASKISGQETQYF. In nucleotides, the CDR3 is TGTGCCAGCAAAATTAGCGGTCAAGAGACCCAGTACTTC. The whole variable domain, filled in from reference TRBV11-2 and TRBJ2-5, reads EAGVAQSPRYKIIEKRQSVAFWCNPISGHATLYWYQQILGQGPKLLIQFQNNGVVDDSQLPKDRFSAERLKGVDSTLKIQPAKLEDSAVYLCASKISGQETQYFGPGTRLLVL.